A selection of T cell receptor beta chains follows, all from one sample in a study of blood T cell repertoires in COVID-19. Sequencing was performed with immunoSEQ multiplex PCR; in TCRdb, only in-frame clones are kept and a portion is missing. The table includes 150,000 or so clones, 82% detected once. Material: peripheral blood. The receptors stem from a human donor with acute or convalescent COVID-19. The donor label of this sample is uncertain. Both conserved end residues are part of each CDR3. A D gene is named only where the DNA matches it firmly. Size is omitted from some rows. Given values are once, few, many or a class for expanded clones.

j_call,d_call,clone_size,v_call,cdr3_aa,cdr3_nt
TRBJ2-7,TRBD2,-,TRBV19,CASSSLRLAGDLYEQYF,TGTGCCAGTAGTAGCCTAAGACTAGCGGGGGATCTCTACGAGCAGTACTTC
TRBJ2-7,TRBD1,-,TRBV2,CATCRDRGDEQYF,TGTGCCACCTGCCGGGACAGGGGGGACGAGCAGTACTTC
TRBJ2-1,TRBD2,once,TRBV5-1,CASNWGGGRNEQFF,TGCGCCAGCAATTGGGGCGGGGGGCGAAATGAGCAGTTCTTC
TRBJ2-7,TRBD1,-,TRBV6-5,CASSRQGRSYEQYF,TGTGCCAGCAGCCGACAGGGGAGGTCCTACGAGCAGTACTTC
TRBJ2-1,TRBD2,-,TRBV4-2,CASSSGTSGDNEQFF,TGTGCCAGCAGCTCCGGGACTAGCGGGGACAATGAGCAGTTCTTC
TRBJ1-1,TRBD1,-,TRBV27,CASRRQGGNTEAFF,TGTGCCAGCAGGAGACAGGGAGGGAACACTGAAGCTTTCTTT
TRBJ2-3,TRBD2,-,TRBV6-6,CASRSAGTSGGDTQYF,TGTGCCAGCAGGTCAGCTGGGACTAGCGGGGGAGATACGCAGTATTTT
TRBJ1-5,-,-,TRBV2,CASSEGPMWQYSNQPQHF,TGTGCCAGCAGTGAGGGGCCAATGTGGCAGTATAGCAATCAGCCCCAGCATTTT
TRBJ1-5,TRBD1,-,TRBV6-2/TRBV6-3,CASSPLDRGVQPQHF,TGTGCCAGCAGTCCCCTGGACAGGGGGGTTCAGCCCCAGCATTTT
TRBJ2-1,-,-,TRBV15,CATSGWAGESGNEQFF,TGTGCCACCAGCGGCTGGGCAGGGGAGTCGGGAAATGAGCAGTTCTTC
TRBJ1-4,TRBD1,-,TRBV19,CASSIRTGRNEKLFF,TGTGCCAGTAGTATAAGGACAGGGCGAAATGAAAAACTGTTTTTT
TRBJ1-1,TRBD1,-,TRBV6-4,CASSVDRGNTEAFF,TGTGCCAGCAGTGTGGACAGGGGGAACACTGAAGCTTTCTTT
TRBJ1-2,TRBD1,-,TRBV6-5,CASSLTGGYGYTF,TGTGCCAGCAGTTTGACAGGGGGCTATGGCTACACCTTC
TRBJ2-5,-,-,TRBV5-6,CASSLGWSGETQYF,TGTGCCAGCAGCTTGGGTTGGAGCGGAGAGACCCAGTACTTC
TRBJ1-6,TRBD1,-,TRBV7-3,CASSSAPPSGGHYNSPLHF,TGTGCCAGCAGTTCCGCACCCCCATCAGGGGGACACTATAATTCACCCCTCCACTTT